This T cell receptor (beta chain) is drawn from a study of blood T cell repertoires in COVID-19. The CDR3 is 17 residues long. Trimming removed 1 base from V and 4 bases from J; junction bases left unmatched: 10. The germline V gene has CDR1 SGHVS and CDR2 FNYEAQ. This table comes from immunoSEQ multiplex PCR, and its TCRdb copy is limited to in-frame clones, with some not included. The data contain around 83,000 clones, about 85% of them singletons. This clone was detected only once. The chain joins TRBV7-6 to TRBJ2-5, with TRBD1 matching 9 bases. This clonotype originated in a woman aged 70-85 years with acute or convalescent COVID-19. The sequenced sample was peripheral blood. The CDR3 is CASSLDGSRGQGETQYF. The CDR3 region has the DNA TGTGCCAGCAGCTTAGATGGTTCCCGGGGACAGGGAGAGACCCAGTACTTC.